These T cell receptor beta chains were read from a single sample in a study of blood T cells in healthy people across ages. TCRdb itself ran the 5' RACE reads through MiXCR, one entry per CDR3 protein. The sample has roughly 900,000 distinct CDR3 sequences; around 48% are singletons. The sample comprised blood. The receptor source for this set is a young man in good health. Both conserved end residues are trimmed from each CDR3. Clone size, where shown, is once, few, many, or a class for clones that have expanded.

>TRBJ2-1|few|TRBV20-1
SAVFRDYNEQF
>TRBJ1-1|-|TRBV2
ASSEITAGTEAF
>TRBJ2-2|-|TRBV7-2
ASSVAGRGGSVELF
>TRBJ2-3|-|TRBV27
ASSFSRPTDTQY
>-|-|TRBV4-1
ASSYEPGETQY
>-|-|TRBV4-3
TSSQEKRETQY
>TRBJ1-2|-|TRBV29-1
SVPYRGGYT
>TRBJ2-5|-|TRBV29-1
SVQGQSGEQY
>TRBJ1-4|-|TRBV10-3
ATKEVEGEKLF
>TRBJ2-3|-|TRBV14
ASSQDWYGTDTQY
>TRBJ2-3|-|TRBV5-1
ASSLATGQGTDTQY
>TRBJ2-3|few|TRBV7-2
ASSARDRDTQY
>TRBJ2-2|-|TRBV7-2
ASSLVSWAGELF
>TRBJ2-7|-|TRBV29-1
SVEDIPLSYEQY
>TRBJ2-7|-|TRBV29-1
SVVHSSEQY
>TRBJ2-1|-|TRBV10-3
AISDPTGGYNEQF
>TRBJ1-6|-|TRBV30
AWNLADSPLH
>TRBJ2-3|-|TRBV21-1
ASPRHTQY
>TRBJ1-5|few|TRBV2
ASTRQYNQPQH
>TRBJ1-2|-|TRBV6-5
ASSYSQDVNYGYT